The rows below give T cell receptor beta chains drawn from one sample of a study of CD8 T cells in ankylosing spondylitis. Via MiXCR, TCRdb re-called the 5' RACE reads, giving one row per CDR3 protein. The sample consists of 40,000 or so distinct CDR3 sequences, more than 9.5% of them appearing once. The source material was blood, either unsorted or a sorted T cell fraction (not recorded which). These receptors came from a male donor with ankylosing spondylitis or in good health (not recorded which). CDR3s include the opening cysteine and the closing phenylalanine or tryptophan. D genes are given only for firm matches. Rows give clone size only sometimes, using once, few, many, or a class for an expanded clone.

V gene: TRBV4-2; J gene: TRBJ1-1; D gene: -; clone size: few; CDR3 protein: CASSQMNTEAFF; CDR3 DNA: TGTGCCAGCAGCCAGATGAACACTGAAGCTTTCTTT
V gene: TRBV29-1; J gene: TRBJ2-7; D gene: TRBD1; clone size: -; CDR3 protein: CSAGTGSYEQYF; CDR3 DNA: TGCAGCGCCGGGACAGGGAGCTACGAGCAGTACTTC
V gene: TRBV12-3/TRBV12-4; J gene: TRBJ1-6; D gene: TRBD1; clone size: many; CDR3 protein: CASSPGQDNSPLHF; CDR3 DNA: TGTGCCAGCAGTCCTGGACAGGATAATTCACCCCTCCACTTT
V gene: TRBV28; J gene: TRBJ1-2; D gene: TRBD1; clone size: -; CDR3 protein: CASRMTGILGYGYTF; CDR3 DNA: TGTGCCAGCAGAATGACAGGGATCTTGGGCTATGGCTACACCTTC
V gene: TRBV14; J gene: TRBJ2-1; D gene: -; clone size: -; CDR3 protein: CASSPGRVYNEQFF; CDR3 DNA: TGTGCCAGCAGCCCAGGCCGGGTGTACAATGAGCAGTTCTTC
V gene: TRBV3-1; J gene: TRBJ2-6; D gene: -; clone size: many; CDR3 protein: CASSPRASGANVLTF; CDR3 DNA: TGTGCCAGCAGCCCCCGGGCTTCTGGGGCCAACGTCCTGACTTTC
V gene: TRBV7-2; J gene: TRBJ2-2; D gene: -; clone size: many; CDR3 protein: CASSPVTNTGELFF; CDR3 DNA: TGTGCCAGCAGCCCCGTTACGAACACCGGGGAGCTGTTTTTT
V gene: TRBV25-1; J gene: TRBJ2-1; D gene: TRBD2; clone size: many; CDR3 protein: CASSAEGGGYNEQFF; CDR3 DNA: TGTGCCAGCAGTGCCGAGGGCGGGGGTTACAATGAGCAGTTCTTC
V gene: TRBV5-1; J gene: TRBJ2-7; D gene: TRBD2; clone size: many; CDR3 protein: CASSSYSGTSGAYEQYF; CDR3 DNA: TGCGCCAGCAGCTCTTACTCCGGGACTAGCGGAGCCTACGAGCAGTACTTC
V gene: TRBV10-3; J gene: TRBJ1-2; D gene: TRBD1; clone size: many; CDR3 protein: CAITDPGQGASGYTF; CDR3 DNA: TGTGCCATCACCGACCCGGGACAGGGGGCTTCTGGCTACACCTTC
V gene: TRBV12-3/TRBV12-4; J gene: TRBJ1-1; D gene: -; clone size: many; CDR3 protein: CASSSLRRVNTEAFF; CDR3 DNA: TGTGCCAGCAGTTCCCTTAGGCGGGTGAACACTGAAGCTTTCTTT
V gene: TRBV20-1; J gene: TRBJ2-3; D gene: -; clone size: -; CDR3 protein: CSARDQRGETGRDTQYF; CDR3 DNA: TGCAGTGCTAGAGATCAGAGGGGCGAGACCGGCAGAGATACGCAGTATTTT
V gene: TRBV3-1; J gene: TRBJ1-5; D gene: -; clone size: -; CDR3 protein: CASSFPGQPQHF; CDR3 DNA: TGTGCCAGCAGCTTCCCTGGTCAGCCCCAGCATTTT
V gene: TRBV28; J gene: TRBJ2-7; D gene: -; clone size: few; CDR3 protein: CASSPPGSYEQYF; CDR3 DNA: TGTGCCAGCAGCCCTCCCGGGAGCTACGAGCAGTACTTC
V gene: TRBV3-1; J gene: TRBJ1-2; D gene: -; clone size: many; CDR3 protein: CASSQEAAYYGYTF; CDR3 DNA: TGTGCCAGCAGCCAAGAGGCGGCCTACTATGGCTACACCTTC
V gene: TRBV3-1; J gene: TRBJ1-6; D gene: -; clone size: -; CDR3 protein: CASCQDPGAGSYNSPLHF; CDR3 DNA: TGTGCCTCCTGCCAAGATCCCGGAGCGGGCTCCTATAATTCACCCCTCCACTTT
V gene: TRBV29-1; J gene: TRBJ2-5; D gene: -; clone size: few; CDR3 protein: CSVWGTGQETQYF; CDR3 DNA: TGCAGCGTTTGGGGGACGGGCCAAGAGACCCAGTACTTC
V gene: TRBV18; J gene: TRBJ2-3; D gene: -; clone size: -; CDR3 protein: CASSPQDTQYF; CDR3 DNA: TGTGCCAGCTCACCACAAGATACGCAGTATTTT
V gene: TRBV15; J gene: TRBJ2-1; D gene: -; clone size: many; CDR3 protein: CATSREEGQRDEQFF; CDR3 DNA: TGTGCCACCAGCAGAGAGGAGGGGCAAAGGGATGAGCAGTTCTTC
V gene: TRBV10-2; J gene: TRBJ2-1; D gene: TRBD2; clone size: many; CDR3 protein: CASTSVAGGRRTNEQFF; CDR3 DNA: TGCGCCAGTACATCCGTAGCGGGGGGGCGTCGTACGAATGAGCAGTTCTTC
V gene: TRBV20-1; J gene: TRBJ2-3; D gene: -; clone size: -; CDR3 protein: CCARDRGIGGGAVSDTQYF; CDR3 DNA: TGCTGTGCTAGAGATCGTGGGATAGGAGGGGGGGCTGTCTCAGATACGCAGTATTTT
V gene: TRBV2; J gene: TRBJ2-5; D gene: -; clone size: -; CDR3 protein: CASSEIAQETQYF; CDR3 DNA: TGTGCCAGCAGTGAAATAGCTCAAGAGACCCAGTACTTC
V gene: TRBV5-1; J gene: TRBJ1-2; D gene: -; clone size: -; CDR3 protein: CASSPTAFYGYTF; CDR3 DNA: TGCGCCAGCAGCCCCACAGCGTTTTATGGCTACACCTTC
V gene: TRBV6-1; J gene: TRBJ2-7; D gene: TRBD1; clone size: many; CDR3 protein: CASSVDRGDEQYF; CDR3 DNA: TGTGCCAGCAGTGTGGACAGGGGAGACGAGCAGTACTTC
V gene: TRBV3-1; J gene: TRBJ2-3; D gene: -; clone size: few; CDR3 protein: CASSRSGRTDTQYF; CDR3 DNA: TGTGCCAGCAGTCGGAGCGGGCGCACAGATACGCAGTATTTT
V gene: TRBV10-3; J gene: TRBJ1-1; D gene: -; clone size: many; CDR3 protein: CAISDPGRNTEAFF; CDR3 DNA: TGTGCCATCAGTGATCCAGGGAGAAACACTGAAGCTTTCTTT
V gene: TRBV5-1; J gene: TRBJ1-4; D gene: -; clone size: many; CDR3 protein: CASSLEFSRDEKLFF; CDR3 DNA: TGCGCCAGCAGCTTGGAGTTCAGCAGGGATGAAAAACTGTTTTTT
V gene: TRBV20-1; J gene: TRBJ1-1; D gene: -; clone size: many; CDR3 protein: CSARRVGYRGNTEAFF; CDR3 DNA: TGCAGTGCTAGAAGAGTCGGGTACCGGGGGAACACTGAAGCTTTCTTT
V gene: TRBV5-1; J gene: TRBJ2-7; D gene: -; clone size: -; CDR3 protein: CASSLGTGLPHEQYF; CDR3 DNA: TGCGCCAGCAGCTTAGGAACAGGTCTCCCCCACGAGCAGTACTTC
V gene: TRBV10-3; J gene: TRBJ1-1; D gene: -; clone size: -; CDR3 protein: CAISDRGNTEAFF; CDR3 DNA: TGTGCCATCAGTGATCGGGGGAACACTGAAGCTTTCTTT
V gene: TRBV5-1; J gene: TRBJ2-3; D gene: TRBD1; clone size: medium-sized; CDR3 protein: CASSLDRGWSDTQYF; CDR3 DNA: TGCGCCAGCAGCTTGGACAGGGGTTGGTCAGATACGCAGTATTTT
V gene: TRBV5-1; J gene: TRBJ2-7; D gene: -; clone size: -; CDR3 protein: CASSAGWRQADYEQYF; CDR3 DNA: TGCGCCAGCAGCGCTGGATGGAGACAGGCGGACTACGAGCAGTACTTC
V gene: TRBV3-1; J gene: TRBJ2-2; D gene: -; clone size: many; CDR3 protein: CASSRRPANTGELFF; CDR3 DNA: TGTGCCAGCAGCCGTAGACCCGCGAACACCGGGGAGCTGTTTTTT
V gene: TRBV5-1; J gene: TRBJ1-5; D gene: TRBD1; clone size: many; CDR3 protein: CASSLGTGAQPQHF; CDR3 DNA: TGCGCCAGCAGCCTTGGGACAGGAGCACAGCCCCAGCATTTT
V gene: TRBV3-1; J gene: TRBJ2-7; D gene: -; clone size: many; CDR3 protein: CASSQDLRGGGEQYF; CDR3 DNA: TGTGCCAGCAGCCAAGATCTGAGGGGGGGAGGCGAGCAGTACTTC